Below, one T cell receptor beta chain is given with its context. Its specificity is not known. The sample is drawn from a study of T-cell memory formation after mild COVID-19. Study summary: TCR clusters mostly belonged to single donors. Points from the study as a whole: For contracting clones, CD4+ ones sat mainly in CM and EM, CD8+ in EMRA. Clones contracting over day 15 to 85 were CD4/CD8 balanced, with later expanders leaning CD4+.

CDR1 MGHRA and CDR2 YSYEKL come from the germline V gene. Trimming removed 1 base from V and 2 bases from J; junction bases left unmatched: 4. The CDR3 consists of 16 residues. Constant-segment primers served in 5'RACE that generated TCR alpha and TCR beta cDNA libraries bearing sample barcodes and UMIs. TCRdb re-derived calls from the 5' RACE reads in MiXCR, one entry per CDR3 protein. The sample consists of 530,000 or so distinct CDR3 sequences, roughly 17% of them appearing once. The receptor was derived from an adult woman who had mild COVID-19 (a few samples of this study predate the infection). Cell type and time point are not known. The chain uses TRBV4-1 and TRBJ2-1, with TRBD1 identical over 8 bases. The specimen was PBMCs or a T cell subset sorted from them (not recorded which). The chain's CDR3 is CASSQGQGAPYNEQFF. The CDR3 coding sequence is TGCGCCAGCAGCCAAGGTCAGGGGGCCCCCTACAATGAGCAGTTCTTC.